Following are 4 T cell receptor beta chains from one sample sequenced in a study of tumor-infiltrating lymphocytes in primary liver carcinoma. Extraction of RNA together with DNA used about 17-30 mg of unsorted bulk tissue. The authors made TCR beta cDNA from roughly 480 ng total RNA with a constant-region primer. Slightly modified ARM-PCR, run as three nested multiplex PCR rounds, produced the TCR beta libraries. In the first two PCR rounds, TRBV1-TRBV30 forward primers were paired with a C-beta reverse primer, and each round lasted approximately 10 cycles. TCRdb re-analysed the multiplex PCR reads in MiXCR, keeping a single row per CDR3 protein. The profile covers 110,000 or so distinct CDR3 sequences, with about four fifths appearing a single time and about 20% taken by the ten largest. The sequencing sample was made of liver tumor tissue from sampling region 3. Subset here: tumor region T3, left-lateral pole. These receptor sequences come from a middle-aged man with primary liver carcinoma and hepatitis B virus infection.

Points on this clonotype: Since the CDR3 does not end with the conserved phenylalanine or tryptophan, this likely comes from a read error. V and J are TRBV29-1 and TRBJ2-3; D gene ambiguous. This CDR3 has 12 amino acids. Germline CDR1 and CDR2: SQVTM and ANQGSEA. V gave up 4 bases and J gave up 8 bases, with 13 bases separating them. CDR3 bases: TGCAGCGTTGGTGCCAAGAGAGCTACGCAGTATGTT. Translation: CSVGAKRATQYV.

V gene TRBV7-3 combines with J gene TRBJ2-7; TRBD1 aligns across 11 bases. V dropped 4 bases and J dropped 6; count of bases not matched to a gene: 5. From germline, CDR1 is SGHTA and CDR2 FQGTGA. The CDR3 extends over 14 amino acids. CDR3 in DNA: TGTGCCAGCAGCTCCACCGGGACAGGGGGCGAGCAGTACTTC. As protein: CASSSTGTGGEQYF.

As concerns this clonotype: One junction end disagrees with the germline gene, perhaps due to a read error. J is TRBJ2-1 and V is TRBV11-2; D possibly corresponds to TRBD2 (6 bases). The germline CDR1 and CDR2 sequences are SGHAT and FQNNGV. The CDR3 contains 15 residues. The CDR3 loop is CAISPGTSTYNEQLF. CDR3 DNA: TGTGCCATCAGCCCCGGGACTTCTACCTACAATGAGCAGCTCTTC.

This clonotype was seen once. The junction differs from germline at one of its ends, possibly a read error. The V gene is TRBV11-2, the J gene TRBJ2-5, with D uncertain. The CDR3 spans 15 residues. CDR1 and CDR2 (germline): SGHAT, FQNNGV. In DNA form, the CDR3 reads TGCGCCAGCAGCCTAAGGGCTAGAGGACAAGAGACCCAGTACTTC. It yields the protein CASSLRARGQETQYF.